Listed below are T cell receptor beta chains from one sample, sequenced in a study of shared clonotypes between healthy human individuals. Data came from immunoSEQ multiplex PCR; TCRdb stores just in-frame clones and leaves some out. The profile shows 2 million to 2.5 million clones, 93% of them singletons. The sample taken for sequencing was naive CD4+ T cells from PBMCs. The receptors stem from a man younger than 35 in good health. Some clones in this sample may be carry-over from other donors' samples. Both conserved end residues are part of each CDR3. The order of the fields is clone size, J gene, V gene, D gene, CDR3 protein, CDR3 DNA. The D gene is left open where the match is weak. Size values are once, few and many counts, or a class for expanded clones, and some rows have none.

- TRBJ2-5 TRBV5-1 TRBD2 CASSWGLAVQETQYF TGCGCCAGCAGCTGGGGACTAGCGGTCCAAGAGACCCAGTACTTC
- TRBJ2-1 TRBV20-1 - CSVLLYNEQFF TGCAGTGTGTTGCTCTACAATGAGCAGTTCTTC
- TRBJ1-1 TRBV25-1 - CASSERVNTEAFF TGTGCCAGCAGTGAAAGGGTCAACACTGAAGCTTTCTTT
- TRBJ2-7 TRBV7-2 - CASSLAEIYEQYF TGTGCCAGCAGCTTGGCAGAAATCTACGAGCAGTACTTC
- TRBJ1-5 TRBV6-5 - CASSNREDQPQHF TGTGCCAGCAGTAACAGGGAGGATCAGCCCCAGCATTTT
- TRBJ2-3 TRBV7-9 - CASSMREYYTDTQYF TGTGCCAGCAGCATGCGCGAGTACTACACAGATACGCAGTATTTT
- TRBJ2-1 TRBV4-2 TRBD2 CASSQLAGSSYNEQFF TGTGCCAGCAGCCAACTAGCGGGCAGCTCCTACAATGAGCAGTTCTTC
- TRBJ1-4 TRBV5-5 TRBD1 CASSQTGGFEKLFF TGTGCCAGCAGCCAGACAGGGGGATTTGAAAAACTGTTTTTT
few TRBJ1-1 TRBV20-1 - CSASRNGEAFF TGCAGTGCTAGCCGAAACGGGGAAGCTTTCTTT
- TRBJ1-1 TRBV29-1 - CSVAGAGAEAFF TGCAGCGTTGCGGGCGCAGGGGCTGAAGCTTTCTTT
- TRBJ1-2 TRBV5-1 TRBD1 CASSLDQGAGYTF TGCGCCAGCAGCTTGGACCAGGGGGCTGGCTACACCTTC
once TRBJ2-7 TRBV5-4 - CASSLGLLKQEQYF TGTGCCAGCAGCTTGGGACTACTAAAACAGGAGCAGTACTTC
- TRBJ2-5 TRBV30 - CAWARNPGLGSGETQYF TGTGCCTGGGCTAGAAACCCGGGACTCGGCTCTGGGGAGACCCAGTACTTC
- TRBJ2-7 TRBV9 - CASSVGRFGYEQYF TGTGCCAGCAGCGTAGGGCGTTTTGGGTACGAGCAGTACTTC